Listed below are T cell receptor beta chains from one sample, sequenced in a study of T cell repertoires in cytomegalovirus infection. Using its own MiXCR run on the reads, TCRdb lists one record per CDR3 protein. Of hundreds of thousands of distinct CDR3 sequences listed, around a third are singletons. For these TCRs, the target antigens are not known. Sequences were derived from cultured PBMCs, sampled from culture after CMV antigen stimulation. All receptors come from a human donor in good health (CMV status not recorded). Some clones in this sample may be carry-over from other donors' samples. Both conserved end residues are part of each CDR3.

J,V,CDR3
TRBJ2-1,TRBV11-2,CASSAAARVEQFF
TRBJ2-2,TRBV2,CASSLSRGSGELFF
TRBJ2-3,TRBV2,CASSARGRTDTQYF
TRBJ2-7,TRBV7-2,CASRRESYEQYF
TRBJ2-4,TRBV11-1,CASSSDGGGIQYF
TRBJ2-7,TRBV4-3,CASSQDPLASGVAYEQYF
TRBJ2-7,TRBV11-2,CASSHRAVDEQYF
TRBJ2-5,TRBV20-1,CSAREGSDGGETQYF
TRBJ1-6,TRBV7-4,CASSLQEAGSPLHF
TRBJ2-7,TRBV4-1,CASSQESSQVRPTYEQYF
TRBJ2-1,TRBV7-2,CASGPDQYNEQFF
TRBJ2-5,TRBV7-6,CASSSSRTGGETQYF
TRBJ1-1,TRBV7-2,CASSSYRGLNTEAFF
TRBJ2-1,TRBV7-2,CASSLGRAHEQFF
TRBJ2-2,TRBV12-3/TRBV12-4,CASTYERRPGELFF
TRBJ2-7,TRBV7-9,CASSPGLAGTPREQYF
TRBJ1-1,TRBV7-9,CASRYRGLETKAFF
TRBJ1-2,TRBV6-2/TRBV6-3,CASTPREGLLYGYTF
TRBJ1-3,TRBV7-2,CASARAGNTIYF
TRBJ2-2,TRBV4-2,CASSQDRLAGGAPGELFF
TRBJ2-1,TRBV7-2,CASSFRQGEQFF
TRBJ2-7,TRBV11-2,CASSNLRDAGSYEQYF
TRBJ1-6,TRBV7-2,CASSLAVDRPNSPLHF
TRBJ2-5,TRBV4-1,CASSQGGFQETQYF
TRBJ1-4,TRBV5-5,CASSLFTGNEKLFF
TRBJ2-1,TRBV6-1,CASNANRGPSNEQFF
TRBJ2-7,TRBV7-2,CASRTRGVAYEQYF
TRBJ1-6,TRBV7-2,CASSLVGASYNSPLHF
TRBJ1-2,TRBV5-5,CASSATGFIYGYTF
TRBJ2-7,TRBV7-8,CASSSGLAGGPSYEQYF
TRBJ2-1,TRBV7-2,CASSPGSRYPTMRQFF
TRBJ1-6,TRBV4-3,CASSLSRDRYNSPLHF
TRBJ1-4,TRBV7-9,CASSPIGTANEKLFF
TRBJ2-3,TRBV20-1,CSASRASGSPGADTQYF
TRBJ2-1,TRBV11-2,CASSLDLAGGYNEQFF
TRBJ1-1,TRBV5-1,CASSLEAGRTEAFF
TRBJ2-7,TRBV4-3,CASSQGTQRSYEQYF
TRBJ2-1,TRBV7-2,CASSLPSTSGGNNEQFF
TRBJ2-3,TRBV7-2,CASGRARGASTDTQYF
TRBJ1-1,TRBV12-3/TRBV12-4,CASRKRGNTEAFF
TRBJ1-1,TRBV6-2/TRBV6-3,CASSYSVGRSRDTEAFF
TRBJ1-5,TRBV28,CASNLVGLGQPQHF
TRBJ1-6,TRBV2,CATLGQGNSPLHF
TRBJ1-5,TRBV19,CASSMGQGYQPQHF
TRBJ2-7,TRBV7-2,CASSERLYEQYF
TRBJ2-1,TRBV12-3/TRBV12-4,CASSQREDSYNEQFF
TRBJ1-2,TRBV2,CAEGAGAIVGYGYTF
TRBJ2-7,TRBV6-2/TRBV6-3,CASRRPGQVYEQYF
TRBJ1-2,TRBV2,CASSTPPWGTGYTF
TRBJ1-5,TRBV20-1,CSAFRGPGSNQPQHF
TRBJ1-1,TRBV11-2,CASSAGVLVEAFF
TRBJ2-1,TRBV11-2,CASSYVGAGAEQFF
TRBJ1-1,TRBV7-9,CASSPPRANSAEAFF
TRBJ2-3,TRBV7-2,CASSASGPSGSPQYF
TRBJ1-6,TRBV12-3/TRBV12-4,CASAEYRAGNSPLHF